The following is a T cell receptor beta chain sequence with its context. The record originates from a study of control samples from healthy donors and cancer patients. TCRdb keeps only in-frame clones here, not all; method: immunoSEQ multiplex PCR. This table has over 150,000 clones, 85% to 95% appearing once. V lost 0 bases, J lost 0 bases, and 10 bases lay in between. This CDR3 is built from 16 residues. Per the germline V gene, CDR1 is SGHRS and CDR2 is YFSETQ. This chain uses TRBV5-1 with TRBJ1-3; possible D gene TRBD1, 6 bases. This clonotype was obtained from a young woman in good health. Sample: blood. Here the CDR3 reads CASSLAGASSGNTIYF. The CDR3 DNA follows: TGCGCCAGCAGCTTGGCAGGGGCCTCCTCTGGAAACACCATATATTTT.